This T cell receptor (beta chain) was captured in a study of cytomegalovirus exposure and HLA in healthy donors. Each donor was healthy, and each was a bone marrow donor. Per germline, CDR1 MGHRA and CDR2 YSYEKL. V lost 3 bases and J lost 6, with 7 bases in between. The CDR3 contains 12 residues. Use of 60 Vbeta and 13 Jbeta primers characterized the PCR. The protocol was immunoSEQ multiplex PCR, while the TCRdb copy is restricted to in-frame clones and leaves out a portion. The sample holds about 200,000 clones, over 65% seen once. This clone was observed a single time. Its antigen remains unknown. Points from the study as a whole: Researchers reported in a later analysis that common viral pathogens appeared linked to several top clusters.

The source of this sequence is a woman aged 25 to 39 in good health and CMV-seronegative. Sequences were obtained from PBMCs. The gene calls are TRBV4-1 and TRBJ2-3; D ambiguous. In nucleotides, the CDR3 is TGCGCCAGCAGCCAGCAGTGGGATACGCAGTATTTT. Translating gives CASSQQWDTQYF.